This record covers a single T cell receptor (beta chain). What it recognizes is unknown. V shed 3 bases and J 2 bases; nucleotides not matched to a gene: 6. The germline CDR1 and CDR2 sequences are DFQATT and SNEGSKA (reference sequence). The CDR3 covers 16 residues. Via MiXCR, TCRdb re-called the 5' RACE reads, giving one row per CDR3 protein. The data show about 350,000 distinct CDR3 sequences, approximately 15% seen once. This specimen belongs to a study of T-cell memory formation after mild COVID-19. Findings of the study overall: Several responding clones turned up in pre-infection memory, indicating that cross-reactive memory may have taken part. Day 37-peaking second-wave clones had unconfirmed SARS-CoV-2 specificity. CD4+ clones that contracted lay mainly in CM and EM; CD8+ ones lay in EMRA.

This chain connects TRBV20-1 to TRBJ2-1; 11 bases align to TRBD2. This clonotype was sampled from a man aged 18 to 30 who had mild COVID-19 (a few samples of this study predate the infection). Cell type and time point are not known. The source material was PBMCs or a T cell subset sorted from them (not recorded which). CDR3 sequence reads: CSASPTSGTTYNEQFF. DNA of the CDR3: TGCAGTGCTAGCCCGACTAGCGGGACTACCTACAATGAGCAGTTCTTC.